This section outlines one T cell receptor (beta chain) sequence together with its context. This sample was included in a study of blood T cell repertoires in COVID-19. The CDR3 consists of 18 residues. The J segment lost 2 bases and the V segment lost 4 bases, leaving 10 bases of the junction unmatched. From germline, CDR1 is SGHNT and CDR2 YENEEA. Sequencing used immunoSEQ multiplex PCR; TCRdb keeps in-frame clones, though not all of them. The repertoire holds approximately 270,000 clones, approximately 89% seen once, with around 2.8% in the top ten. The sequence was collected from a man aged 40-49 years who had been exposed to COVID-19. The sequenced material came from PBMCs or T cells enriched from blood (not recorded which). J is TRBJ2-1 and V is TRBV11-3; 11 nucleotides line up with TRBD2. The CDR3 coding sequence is TGTGCCAGCAGCTATCTTGAGGGACTAGCGGCCGCCTACAATGAGCAGTTCTTC. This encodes CASSYLEGLAAAYNEQFF.